The clone carrying this T cell receptor (beta chain) was seen once. CDR1 and CDR2 from the germline V gene are GTSNPN and SVGIG (reference sequence). Trimming pared 0 bases from V and 2 bases from J, leaving 8 bases between. The length of the CDR3 is 15 residues. Produced via immunoSEQ multiplex PCR; TCRdb's table is partial and in-frame only. The sample holds 60,000 to 75,000 clones, around 93% seen once. The TCR was taken from a man aged 40-49 years with rheumatoid arthritis. The sample was PBMCs. The chain joins TRBV30 to TRBJ1-6, with a possible D match to TRBD1 (5 bases). The CDR3 reads CAWSVRGPYNSPLHF. DNA of the CDR3: TGTGCCTGGAGTGTACGGGGACCCTATAATTCACCCCTCCACTTT.